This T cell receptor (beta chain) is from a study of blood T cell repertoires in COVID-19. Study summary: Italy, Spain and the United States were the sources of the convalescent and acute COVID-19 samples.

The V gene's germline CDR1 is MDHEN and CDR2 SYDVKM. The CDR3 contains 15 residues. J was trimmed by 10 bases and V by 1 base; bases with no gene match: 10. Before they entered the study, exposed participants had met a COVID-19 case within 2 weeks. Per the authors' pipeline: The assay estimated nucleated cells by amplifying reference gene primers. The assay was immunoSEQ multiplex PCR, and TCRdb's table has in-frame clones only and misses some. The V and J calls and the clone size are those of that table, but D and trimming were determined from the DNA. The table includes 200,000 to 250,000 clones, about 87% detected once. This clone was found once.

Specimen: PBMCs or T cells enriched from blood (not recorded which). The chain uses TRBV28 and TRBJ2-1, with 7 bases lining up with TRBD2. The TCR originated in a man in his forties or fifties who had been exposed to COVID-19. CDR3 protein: CASSLFAGALGEQFF. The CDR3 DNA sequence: TGTGCCAGCAGTTTATTCGCGGGAGCCTTGGGGGAGCAGTTCTTC.